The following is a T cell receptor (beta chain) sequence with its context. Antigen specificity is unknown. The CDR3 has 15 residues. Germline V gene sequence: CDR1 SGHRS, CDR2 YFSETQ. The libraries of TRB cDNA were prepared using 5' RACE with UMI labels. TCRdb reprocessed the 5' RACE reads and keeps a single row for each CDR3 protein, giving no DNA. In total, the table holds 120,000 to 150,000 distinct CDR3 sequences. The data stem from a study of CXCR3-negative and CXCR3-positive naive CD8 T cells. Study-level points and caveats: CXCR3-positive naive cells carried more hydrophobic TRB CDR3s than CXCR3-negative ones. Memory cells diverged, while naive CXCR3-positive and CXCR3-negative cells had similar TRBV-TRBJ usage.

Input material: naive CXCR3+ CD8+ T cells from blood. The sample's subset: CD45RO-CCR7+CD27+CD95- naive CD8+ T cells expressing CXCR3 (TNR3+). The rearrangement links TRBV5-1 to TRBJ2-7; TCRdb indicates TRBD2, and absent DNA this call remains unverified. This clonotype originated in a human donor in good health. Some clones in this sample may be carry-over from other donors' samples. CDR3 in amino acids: CASSLAVSDPYEQYF. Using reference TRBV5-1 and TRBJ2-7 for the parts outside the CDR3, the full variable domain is KAGVTQTPRYLIKTRGQQVTLSCSPISGHRSVSWYQQTPGQGLQFLFEYFSETQRNKGNFPGRFSGRQFSNSRSEMNVSTLELGDSALYLCASSLAVSDPYEQYFGPGTRLTVT.